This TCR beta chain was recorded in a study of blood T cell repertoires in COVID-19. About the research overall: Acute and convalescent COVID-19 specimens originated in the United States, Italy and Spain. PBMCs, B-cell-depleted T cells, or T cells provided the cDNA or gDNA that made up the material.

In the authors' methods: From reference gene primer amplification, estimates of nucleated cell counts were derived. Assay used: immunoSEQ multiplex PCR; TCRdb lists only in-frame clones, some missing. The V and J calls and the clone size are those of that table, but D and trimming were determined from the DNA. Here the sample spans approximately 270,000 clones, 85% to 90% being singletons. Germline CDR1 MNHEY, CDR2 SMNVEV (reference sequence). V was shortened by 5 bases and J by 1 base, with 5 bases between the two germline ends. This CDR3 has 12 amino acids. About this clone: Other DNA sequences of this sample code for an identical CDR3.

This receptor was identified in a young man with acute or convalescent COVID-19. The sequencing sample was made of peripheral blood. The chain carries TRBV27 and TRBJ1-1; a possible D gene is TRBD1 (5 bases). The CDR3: CASSQGNTEAFF. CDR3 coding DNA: TGTGCCAGCAGTCAGGGGAACACTGAAGCTTTCTTT.